This T cell receptor (beta chain) was captured by sequencing in a study of Ad26.COV2.S vaccination and SARS-CoV-2 variants. Turning to the study itself: A participant enrolled in the COV1001 Ad26.COV2.S trial arm provided the sample.

Treatment indicated: roughly 18 received Ad26.COV2.S at low or high dose, single or two shots; about 5 received placebo; per-sample allocation not given. Collection of samples fell on day 63 after the first vaccine or placebo injection. The CDR3 is 17 amino acids. V dropped 3 bases and J dropped 8 bases, with 26 bases sitting between them. CDR1 and CDR2 from the germline V gene are SGHRS and YFSETQ. This clone was seen just once. What it recognizes is unknown. Using immunoSEQ multiplex PCR, the repertoire was profiled, and TCRdb retains in-frame clones only, with some absent. Altogether 430,000 or so clones are present, roughly 87% being singletons, with the ten largest covering approximately 2.5%. Notes on the study in general: Similar non-spike TCR breadth was seen in vaccine and placebo recipients.

The chain recombines TRBV5-1 with TRBJ1-2; possibly TRBD1 for D (5 bases). The clonotype originates from a person aged 18-65 years who received the Ad26.COV2.S COVID-19 vaccine or a placebo. Sequences were derived from peripheral blood, sampled in a trial of Ad26.COV2.S vaccine versus placebo. CDR3 loop: CASSWGDHRPWAGGYTF. DNA for the CDR3: TGCGCCAGCAGCTGGGGCGATCATCGGCCATGGGCCGGGGGCTACACCTTC.